The 26 T cell receptor beta chains below were found in one sample sequenced in a study of cytomegalovirus exposure and HLA in healthy donors. Vbeta (60) and Jbeta (13) primers were used in the PCR. Repertoires were generated with immunoSEQ multiplex PCR, while TCRdb's copy carries only in-frame clones and drops some. The sample carries tens of thousands of clones, around four fifths recorded once. Material: PBMCs. The receptors were sampled from a male donor in good health and CMV-seronegative.

The chain employs TRBV5-1 and TRBJ2-5, with TRBD1 identical over 12 bases. The CDR3 loop spans 16 amino acids. The germline V gene has CDR1 SGHRS and CDR2 YFSETQ. V trimming: 0 bases; J trimming: 5 bases; junction bases outside the gene matches: 5. For the CDR3, the DNA is TGCGCCAGCAGCTTGGCGGGACAGGGGGCCGGGGAGACCCAGTACTTC. Amino acids: CASSLAGQGAGETQYF.

CDR3 nucleotides: TGTGCCAGCAGTTACAATAGCTATGGCTACACCTTC. Translating gives CASSYNSYGYTF. The genes are TRBV6-5 and TRBJ1-2; D remains unclear. Germline assignment: CDR1 MNHEY and CDR2 SVGAGI. The CDR3 has 12 amino acids. Trimming removed 2 bases at V and 4 bases at J, with 5 bases between.

The CDR3, as DNA: TGCGCCAGCAGTGAGACTAGGCAGGTCTCCTACGAGCAGTACTTC. Translated: CASSETRQVSYEQYF. The V and J genes are TRBV10-2 and TRBJ2-7; the D gene is possibly TRBD2 (5 bases). Germline V lookup: CDR1 WSHSY, CDR2 SAAADI. Trimming stripped 2 bases from V and 0 bases from J, with 11 bases between. The CDR3 totals 15 residues.

The chain uses TRBV27 and TRBJ2-5, with 7 positions matching TRBD1. Germline lookup yields CDR1 MNHEY and CDR2 SMNVEV (reference sequence). The CDR3 consists of 15 residues. The V gene end was trimmed by 6 bases and the J gene end by 3 bases; junction bases not matched to a gene: 10. CDR3 DNA sequence: TGTGCCAGCAGCCACTACACCCAGGGGGAAGAGACCCAGTACTTC. Protein sequence: CASSHYTQGEETQYF.

There are a few counts of this clone. This sequence joins TRBV5-4 and TRBJ1-2, with 9 bases aligning to TRBD1. J gave up 6 bases and V 2 bases, and 5 bases lay outside the gene matches. The CDR3 totals 14 residues. From germline, CDR1 is SGHNT and CDR2 YYREEE (reference sequence). CDR3 protein: CASSFNRGQDGYTF. CDR3 nucleotide sequence: TGTGCCAGCAGCTTTAACAGGGGGCAGGATGGCTACACCTTC.

This rearrangement joins TRBV4-1 to TRBJ2-3, with D perhaps matching TRBD1 (8 bases). Per germline, CDR1 MGHRA and CDR2 YSYEKL. CDR3 length: 18 amino acids. The ends were cut back, 2 bases at V and 0 bases at J, with 18 bases in the middle. DNA of the CDR3: TGCGCCAGCAGCCAAAAGAGGGGAGGGGACAGGAGCACAGATACGCAGTATTTT. Protein: CASSQKRGGDRSTDTQYF.

J is TRBJ2-2 and V is TRBV4-3; 8 nucleotides match TRBD2. This CDR3 is built from 15 residues. Germline V gives CDR1 LGHNA, CDR2 YSLEER. With 0 bases clipped from V and 6 bases from J, the junction kept 3 bases outside the gene matches. The CDR3 sequence is CASSQEGLVPGELFF. The CDR3, as DNA: TGCGCCAGCAGCCAAGAGGGACTAGTGCCCGGGGAGCTGTTTTTT.

V and J are TRBV6-6 and TRBJ2-7; 7 nucleotides match TRBD2. The CDR3 is 14 amino acids. Losses at the gene ends were 4 bases for V and 3 bases for J; bases not matched to a gene: 6. The germline CDR1 and CDR2 sequences are MNHNY and SVGAGI (reference sequence). This chain's CDR3 is CASSSGASGYEQYF. The CDR3 coding sequence is TGTGCCAGCAGTTCGGGCGCTAGCGGCTACGAGCAGTACTTC.

This clone came up a few times. The chain uses TRBV27 and TRBJ2-2; D gene unclear. This CDR3 comprises 14 residues. Trimming pared 3 bases from V and 1 base from J, leaving 6 bases between. Germline CDR1 and CDR2: MNHEY and SMNVEV (reference sequence). The CDR3 nucleotides are TGTGCCAGCAGTTTCGAGGTGAACACCGGGGAGCTGTTTTTT. Residues: CASSFEVNTGELFF.

As to this clone: This same CDR3 is encoded by further DNA sequences in the sample. The chain couples TRBV18 to TRBJ2-7; the D gene is possibly TRBD2 (6 bases). V lost 3 bases to trimming and J lost 4 bases, with 7 bases between them. The CDR3 totals 12 residues. Germline values: CDR1 KGHSH, CDR2 LQKENI. CDR3 sequence: CASSPGSYEQYF. The CDR3 nucleotides read TGTGCCAGCTCACCCGGGAGTTACGAGCAGTACTTC.

This chain connects TRBV6-6 to TRBJ1-2, with D unresolved. The V gene's germline CDR1 is MNHNY and CDR2 SVGAGI (reference sequence). The CDR3 runs to 12 residues. Trimming removed 6 bases from V and 3 bases from J, with 8 bases in between. The CDR3 reads CASSDSYYGYTF. The CDR3 DNA reads TGTGCCAGCAGCGACTCTTACTATGGCTACACCTTC.

The chain carries TRBV5-4 and TRBJ1-4, with 9 bases identical to TRBD1. The CDR3 spans 14 residues. Germline CDR1 is SGHNT and CDR2 is YYREEE (reference sequence). J gave up 8 bases and V 1 base, and 3 bases lay outside the gene matches. The CDR3 is CASSLTGGQEKLFF. Here the CDR3 DNA reads TGTGCCAGCAGCTTGACAGGGGGCCAGGAAAAACTGTTTTTT. Drawing the rest from reference TRBV5-4 and TRBJ1-4, the complete variable domain is ETGVTQSPTHLIKTRGQQVTLRCSSQSGHNTVSWYQQALGQGPQFIFQYYREEENGRGNFPPRFSGLQFPNYSSELNVNALELDDSALYLCASSLTGGQEKLFFGSGTQLSVL.

The V and J genes are TRBV5-6 and TRBJ1-2; D gene ambiguous. The germline V and J ends were trimmed by 4 bases and 6 bases, with 10 bases remaining between them. Germline CDR1 is SGHDT and CDR2 is YYEEEE. The CDR3 is 12 amino acids. As DNA, the CDR3 is TGTGCCAGCAGCCCCCGTTCCGATGGCTACACCTTC. Amino acids: CASSPRSDGYTF. Based on the CDR3 plus reference TRBV5-6 and TRBJ1-2, the full variable domain is DAGVTQSPTHLIKTRGQQVTLRCSPKSGHDTVSWYQQALGQGPQFIFQYYEEEERQRGNFPDRFSGHQFPNYSSELNVNALLLGDSALYLCASSPRSDGYTFGSGTRLTVV.

This clone was found a few times. This rearrangement joins TRBV10-3 to TRBJ2-1, with TRBD2 matching over 8 bases. The CDR3 extends over 15 amino acids. J lost 9 bases, V lost 0 bases, and 7 bases had no gene match. Per the germline V gene, CDR1 is ENHRY and CDR2 is SYGVKD. This CDR3 is CAISESVSGGGEQFF. The CDR3 bases are TGTGCCATCAGTGAGTCTGTCTCCGGGGGGGGTGAGCAGTTCTTC.

This clone was detected only once. This same CDR3 is encoded by further DNA sequences in the sample. V gene TRBV29-1 combines with J gene TRBJ1-2; D gene uncertain. The germline V and J ends were trimmed by 6 bases and 1 base, with 12 bases remaining between them. The CDR3 is 13 residues long. CDR1 is SQVTM and CDR2 is ANQGSEA in the germline V gene. CDR3 sequence reads: CSVGRSDNYGYTF. The CDR3 DNA reads as TGCAGCGTAGGGAGATCAGATAACTATGGCTACACCTTC.

Only a few counts were recorded for this clone. The chain has TRBV4-3 and TRBJ2-1; no definite D call. Germline CDR1 LGHNA, CDR2 YSLEER. The CDR3 covers 13 residues. Deletions cut 1 base from V and 9 bases from J, with 10 bases between. DNA for the CDR3: TGCGCCAGCAGCCAAGGAGATCGGAGTGAGCAGTTCTTC. Its protein product is CASSQGDRSEQFF.

The V gene is TRBV12-5, the J gene TRBJ2-7; D may be TRBD1 (5 bases). Per the germline V gene, CDR1 is LGHNT and CDR2 is FRNRAP. Deletions cut 1 base from V and 1 base from J, with 5 bases between. The CDR3 covers 13 residues. DNA for the CDR3: TGTGCTAGTGGTTTGGAGGGGTCCTACGAGCAGTACTTC. It is translated as CASGLEGSYEQYF. The entire variable domain, with the rest obtained from reference TRBV12-5 and TRBJ2-7, is as follows: DARVTQTPRHKVTEMGQEVTMRCQPILGHNTVFWYRQTMMQGLELLAYFRNRAPLDDSGMPKDRFSAEMPDATLATLKIQPSEPRDSAVYFCASGLEGSYEQYFGPGTRLTVT.

The chain has TRBV5-4 and TRBJ1-3; possibly TRBD1 for D (5 bases). The CDR3 covers 16 residues. V was trimmed by 2 bases and J by 0 bases, leaving 12 bases between them. The germline gives CDR1 SGHNT, CDR2 YYREEE (reference sequence). The CDR3 here is CASSLDRPGSGNTIYF. The CDR3 nucleotides read TGTGCCAGCAGCTTAGACAGACCGGGCTCTGGAAACACCATATATTTT.

The chain links TRBV6-5 to TRBJ2-5; TRBD1 matches at 11 bases. With V trimmed by 6 bases and J by 4 bases, 7 bases remained unmatched. Germline V gene sequence: CDR1 MNHEY, CDR2 SVGAGI. The CDR3 sequence is 15 residues long. CDR3 amino acids: CASRVSGTGGETQYF. DNA of the CDR3: TGTGCCAGCAGGGTATCAGGGACAGGGGGAGAGACCCAGTACTTC.

The V and J genes are TRBV6-1 and TRBJ1-1; D remains unclear. Per germline, CDR1 MNHNS and CDR2 SASEGT. The CDR3 loop spans 15 amino acids. Trimming took 4 bases from V and 0 from J, leaving 12 bases between them. The CDR3 reads CASSVKGGMNTEAFF. CDR3 coding DNA: TGTGCCAGCAGTGTAAAGGGAGGGATGAACACTGAAGCTTTCTTT.

The rearrangement uses TRBV10-2 and TRBJ2-3; 8 bases fit TRBD2. Germline CDR1 and CDR2: WSHSY and SAAADI. The CDR3 is 15 residues long. V was clipped by 7 bases and J by 2 bases; unmatched bases: 8. CDR3 residues: CASISPAGATDTQYF. The CDR3, as DNA: TGCGCCAGCATTTCACCAGCGGGAGCCACAGATACGCAGTATTTT.

The gene calls are TRBV11-2 and TRBJ2-7; 10 positions match TRBD1. CDR1 is SGHAT, CDR2 FQNNGV, per germline. The CDR3 covers 16 residues. V shed 0 bases, J shed 1 base, and the junction held 3 bases outside the gene matches. CDR3 nucleotides: TGTGCCAGCAGCTTAGAACTGGGACAGGGGTCCTACGAGCAGTACTTC. This sequence encodes CASSLELGQGSYEQYF.

V gene TRBV4-3 combines with J gene TRBJ2-7; 7 bases fit TRBD1. The CDR3 runs 14 residues. V lost 2 bases, J lost 0 bases, and 1 base stayed unmatched. Germline-derived CDR1 and CDR2 are LGHNA and YSLEER. CDR3: CASSQRDSSYEQYF. The CDR3 nucleotides read TGCGCCAGCAGCCAAAGGGACAGCTCCTACGAGCAGTACTTC.

J is TRBJ1-6 and V is TRBV28; 7 positions agree with TRBD1. Germline CDR1 MDHEN, CDR2 SYDVKM. The CDR3 has 17 residues. V dropped 6 bases and J dropped 8; count of bases not matched to a gene: 16. The CDR3 sequence is CASSPEGAGLSHSPLHF. The CDR3 coding sequence is TGTGCCAGCAGCCCCGAGGGGGCCGGGTTGTCCCATTCACCCCTCCACTTT.

This clone showed up just a few times. The chain employs TRBV27 and TRBJ2-7, with D possibly TRBD1 on 5 matching bases. CDR1 is MNHEY and CDR2 is SMNVEV in the germline V gene (reference sequence). Trimming took off 8 bases at V and 2 bases at J, with 7 bases between the two ends. There are 11 residues in the CDR3. The CDR3 DNA reads as TGTGCCAGCGGACAAACCTACGAGCAGTACTTC. This encodes CASGQTYEQYF.

This clone was observed a few times. The V and J genes are TRBV13 and TRBJ1-2; TRBD1 agrees at 9 bases. CDR3 length equals 17 residues. Germline V gives CDR1 PRHDT, CDR2 FYEKMQ (reference sequence). With 5 bases clipped from V and 1 base from J, the junction kept 11 bases outside the gene matches. CDR3 sequence: CASSKTQGADSNYGYTF. The CDR3, as DNA: TGTGCCAGCAGCAAAACACAGGGGGCGGATAGTAACTATGGCTACACCTTC.